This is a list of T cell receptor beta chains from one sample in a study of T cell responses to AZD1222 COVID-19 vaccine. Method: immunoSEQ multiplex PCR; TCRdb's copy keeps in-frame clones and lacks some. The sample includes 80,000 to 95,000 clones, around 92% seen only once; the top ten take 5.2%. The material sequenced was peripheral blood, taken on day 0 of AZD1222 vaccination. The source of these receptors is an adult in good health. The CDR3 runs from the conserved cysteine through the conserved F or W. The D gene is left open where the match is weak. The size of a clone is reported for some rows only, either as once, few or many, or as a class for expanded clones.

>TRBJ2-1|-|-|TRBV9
TGTGCCAGCAGCCAGACCCCGGAGAGCTCCTACAATGAGCAGTTCTTC
CASSQTPESSYNEQFF
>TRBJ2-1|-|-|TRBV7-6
TGTGCCAGCAGCCTAGTCCCAAGCGCCGACGATGAGCAGTTCTTC
CASSLVPSADDEQFF
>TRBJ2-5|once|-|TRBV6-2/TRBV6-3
TGTGCCAGCAGTTACTCGGGGATTGATGGCGGGGAGACCCAGTACTTC
CASSYSGIDGGETQYF
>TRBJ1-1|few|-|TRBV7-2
TGTGCCAGCAGCTTAGATCCCTCGAGCACTGAAGCTTTCTTT
CASSLDPSSTEAFF
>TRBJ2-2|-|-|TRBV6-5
TGTGCCAGCAGGAAGGACAGATACACCGGGGAGCTGTTTTTT
CASRKDRYTGELFF
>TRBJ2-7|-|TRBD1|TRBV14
TGTGCCAGCAGCCAGCGGGGACAGGGGAGGGTTCGGTCCTACGAGCAGTACTTC
CASSQRGQGRVRSYEQYF
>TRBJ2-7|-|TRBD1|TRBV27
TGTGCCAGCAGTTTATGGCCAGGGGGCGCCGAGCAGTACTTC
CASSLWPGGAEQYF
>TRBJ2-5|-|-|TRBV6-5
TGTGCCAGCAGTCCCAGTGGAAAGACCCAGTACTTC
CASSPSGKTQYF
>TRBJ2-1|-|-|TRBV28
TGTGCCAGCAGTTTTGAGCTGGGAGTCTACAATGAGCAGTTCTTC
CASSFELGVYNEQFF
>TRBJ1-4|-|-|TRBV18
TGTGCCAGCTCACCACTCAGGGCAACTAATGAAAAACTGTTTTTT
CASSPLRATNEKLFF
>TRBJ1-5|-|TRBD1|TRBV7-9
TGTGCCAGCAGCTTAGACAGGGGGCCTAGGGATCAGCCCCAGCATTTT
CASSLDRGPRDQPQHF
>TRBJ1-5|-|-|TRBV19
TGTGCCAGTAGTAAACAGGCCTATAGCAATCAGCCCCAGCATTTT
CASSKQAYSNQPQHF
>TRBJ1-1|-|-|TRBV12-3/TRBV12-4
TGTGCCAGCAGTCCTAACCCGACAGCTGAAGCTTTCTTT
CASSPNPTAEAFF
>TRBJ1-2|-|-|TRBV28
TGTGCCAGCAGTATATCGCGGGGCTACACCTTC
CASSISRGYTF
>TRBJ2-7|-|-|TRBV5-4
TGTGCCAGCAGCTTGGGACAGGCATCCTACGAGCAGTACTTC
CASSLGQASYEQYF
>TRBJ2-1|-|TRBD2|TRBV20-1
TGCAGTGCTAGTGGACTAGCGGGAAGCAATGAGCAGTTCTTC
CSASGLAGSNEQFF
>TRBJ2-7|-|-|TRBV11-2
TGTGCCAGCAGCATCGGCGGGGCGGGGTCCTACGAGCAGTACTTC
CASSIGGAGSYEQYF
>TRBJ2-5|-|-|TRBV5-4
TGTGCCAGCAGCTTGGTTGAAAAAGAGACCCAGTACTTC
CASSLVEKETQYF
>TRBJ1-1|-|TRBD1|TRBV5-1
TGCGCCAGCAGCTTGGTTACAGGGGGGAACACTGAAGCTTTCTTT
CASSLVTGGNTEAFF
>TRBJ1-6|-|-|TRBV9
TGTGCCAGCAGCGTAGTCGGGGGGGGTAATTCACCCCTCCACTTT
CASSVVGGGNSPLHF
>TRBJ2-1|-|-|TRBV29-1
TGCAGCGTTGGGACCAGTACTTATGGTGAGCAGTTCTTC
CSVGTSTYGEQFF
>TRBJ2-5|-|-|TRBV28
TGTGCCAGCAGTCCCAGGCAGACCCAGTACTTC
CASSPRQTQYF
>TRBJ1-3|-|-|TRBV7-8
TGTGCCAGCAGCTCAGGGACCGGTTCTGGAAACACCATATATTTT
CASSSGTGSGNTIYF
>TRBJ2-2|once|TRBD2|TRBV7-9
TGTGCCAGCAGCTGGAAGCGGGAGGGCCTTACCGGGGAGCTGTTTTTT
CASSWKREGLTGELFF
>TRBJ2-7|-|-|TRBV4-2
TGTGCCAGCAGCCAAGATGAGACGCCTTCCTACGAGCAGTACTTC
CASSQDETPSYEQYF
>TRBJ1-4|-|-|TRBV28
TGTGCCAGCAGTGATATCGGGGATAATGAAAAACTGTTTTTT
CASSDIGDNEKLFF
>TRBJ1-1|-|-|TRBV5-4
TGTGCCAGCAGCTATATCGGCGGGCCCCTCCCAGAGGACACTGAAGCTTTCTTT
CASSYIGGPLPEDTEAFF
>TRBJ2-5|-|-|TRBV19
TGTGCCAGTAGTATAGGATGGGTTGGGCGGTCGGAGACCCAGTACTTC
CASSIGWVGRSETQYF
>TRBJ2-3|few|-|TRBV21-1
TGTGCCAGCAGCAAAGCGCGGGGGATCACAGATACGCAGTATTTT
CASSKARGITDTQYF
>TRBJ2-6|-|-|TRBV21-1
TGTGCCAGCAGCGGACCAAGGGACACCTACTCTGGGGCCAACGTCCTGACTTTC
CASSGPRDTYSGANVLTF
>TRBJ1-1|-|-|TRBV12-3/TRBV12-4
TGTGCCAGCAGTTCGGGGGTTGAAGCTTTCTTT
CASSSGVEAFF
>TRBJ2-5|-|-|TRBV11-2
TGTGCCAGCAGCCAACTGGGGGCCCAGTACTTC
CASSQLGAQYF
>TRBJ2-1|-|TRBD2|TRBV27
TGTGCCAGCAGTTTGATCCTAGCGGGAGATGAGCAGTTCTTC
CASSLILAGDEQFF
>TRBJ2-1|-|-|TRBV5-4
TGTGCCAGCAGCTTGGCGGGGAGAGACGAGCAGTTCTTC
CASSLAGRDEQFF
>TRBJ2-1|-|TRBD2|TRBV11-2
TGTGCCAGCAGCTCCCCTAGCGGGAGAAGGTACAATGAGCAGTTCTTC
CASSSPSGRRYNEQFF
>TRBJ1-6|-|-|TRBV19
TGTGCCAGTAGGAGAGGGGGGGTGCCCAATTCACCCCTCCACTTT
CASRRGGVPNSPLHF
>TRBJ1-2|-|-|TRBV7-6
TGTGCCAGCAGCTTAGCGGGGACCGGGAGGGCTAACTATGGCTACACCTTC
CASSLAGTGRANYGYTF
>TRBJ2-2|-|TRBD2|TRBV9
TGTGCCAGCAGCGTAACTAGTGCTAGCGGAGGCGCCGGGGAGCTGTTTTTT
CASSVTSASGGAGELFF
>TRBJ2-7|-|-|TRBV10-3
TGTGCCACCGAACGGGGAAGCGAGCAGTACTTC
CATERGSEQYF
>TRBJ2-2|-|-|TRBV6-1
TGTGCCAGCAGTGAACCCGGGAACACCGGGGAGCTGTTTTTT
CASSEPGNTGELFF
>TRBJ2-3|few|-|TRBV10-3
TGTGCCATCACCTCGTCGGGACTTAACACAGATACGCAGTATTTT
CAITSSGLNTDTQYF
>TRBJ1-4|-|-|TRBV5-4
TGTGCCAGCAGCGCTGACTATGCAACTAATGAAAAACTGTTTTTT
CASSADYATNEKLFF
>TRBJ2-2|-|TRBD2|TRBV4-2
TGTGCCAGCCGCCACGGTGTGAGGGAGGGGAACACCGGGGAGCTGTTTTTT
CASRHGVREGNTGELFF
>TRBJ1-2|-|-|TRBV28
TGTGCCGGGTCGACCGGACAAGTCAAACGAAATGGCTACACCTTC
CAGSTGQVKRNGYTF